The 14 T cell receptor beta chains below come from one sample, sequenced in a study of T cells in Graves' hyperthyroidism and ophthalmopathy. Using RNA transcripts as the source, TCR beta CDR3 regions were amplified. Carried out on the TCR CDR3, a first-round RT-PCR used the HTBI primer set. TCRdb re-called the multiplex PCR reads with MiXCR, one entry per CDR3 protein. The table has about 560,000 distinct CDR3 sequences, over 15% seen once. The sample taken for sequencing was blood. The origin of the receptors is a woman younger than 35 with Graves' hyperthyroidism.

This clonotype was observed many times. The chain joins TRBV15 to TRBJ1-4; no clear D gene. CDR1 and CDR2 (germline): LNHNV, YYDKDF (reference sequence). The CDR3 length is 12 residues. The ends were cut back, 1 base at V and 7 bases at J, with 4 bases in the middle. CDR3 sequence: CATSRASEKLFF. CDR3 sequence (DNA): TGTGCCACCAGCAGAGCCAGTGAAAAACTGTTTTTT.

Ten or more counts support this clonotype. The rearrangement joins TRBV2 to TRBJ2-3; 10 bases agree with TRBD2. The CDR3 consists of 16 residues. V trimming: 10 bases; J trimming: 1 base; junction bases outside the gene matches: 11. From germline, CDR1 is SNHLY and CDR2 FYNNEI. The CDR3 sequence is CATSSGGAFRTDTQYF. The CDR3 coding sequence is TGTGCCACCTCGAGCGGGGGGGCTTTTCGCACAGATACGCAGTATTTT.

To note about this clonotype: A read error may explain this, as a much larger clone is one base away. The gene calls are TRBV6-1 and TRBJ2-7; possibly TRBD1 or TRBD2 for D (6 bases each). This CDR3 comprises 13 residues. CDR1 is MNHNS, CDR2 SASEGT, per germline. The germline V and J ends were trimmed by 6 bases and 3 bases, with 12 bases remaining between them. CDR3 coding DNA: TGTGCCAGCAGCTCCGGGGGCCACTACGAGCAGTACTTC. This encodes CASSSGGHYEQYF.

This clonotype was observed a few times. The chain couples TRBV6-7 to TRBJ1-1; TRBD1 matches 7 bases. TRBV6-7 is an open reading frame whose function is uncertain. This CDR3 region has 15 residues. Trimming cost V 0 bases and J 11 bases; bases outside gene matches: 12. The chain's CDR3 is CASSYSASDRVWAFF. CDR3 nucleotides: TGTGCCAGCAGTTACTCGGCCTCCGACAGGGTATGGGCTTTCTTT.

This clonotype occurred once. This rearrangement joins TRBV29-1 to TRBJ2-7, with a weak D call TRBD2 (6 bases). The V and J ends lost 6 bases and 3 bases respectively, with 27 bases between them. Germline V gives CDR1 SQVTM, CDR2 ANQGSEA. This CDR3 is built from 17 residues. The DNA of the CDR3 is TGCAGCGTCCGGGACTCCGGGTCGCGGGGCGCCCACTACGAGCAGTACTTC. Translating it yields CSVRDSGSRGAHYEQYF.

The J gene is TRBJ1-4, the V gene TRBV7-9; TRBD1 agrees at 9 bases. This CDR3 comprises 17 residues. Losses at the gene ends were 1 base for V and 5 bases for J; bases not matched to a gene: 8. Germline-derived CDR1 and CDR2 are SEHNR and FQNEAQ (reference sequence). Here the CDR3 reads CASSLGTGGRGNEKLFF. In DNA form, the CDR3 reads TGTGCCAGCAGCTTAGGCACAGGGGGCAGGGGAAATGAAAAACTGTTTTTT.

Only a few counts were recorded for this clonotype. The chain uses TRBV5-1 and TRBJ2-1; TRBD2 agrees at 10 bases. Germline CDR1 reads SGHRS; CDR2 reads YFSETQ. The length of the CDR3 is 15 residues. V lost 0 bases and J lost 10; bases outside the gene matches: 7. The CDR3 bases are TGCGCCAGCAGCTTGGCACTTAGCGGGGGGTTCGAGCAGTTCTTC. Its translation is CASSLALSGGFEQFF.

This clonotype was observed a few times. The chain combines TRBV12-3 or TRBV12-4 with TRBJ1-5; 7 nucleotides agree with TRBD1. V was pared by 9 bases and J by 0 bases, with 20 bases of the junction left unmatched. CDR3 length: 19 residues. In DNA, the CDR3 is TGTGCCAGGGAGGAGACAACCGGGACAGCAAAAAATAGCAATCAGCCCCAGCATTTT. This gives the protein CAREETTGTAKNSNQPQHF.

The chain has TRBV19 and TRBJ2-1, with D possibly TRBD2 on 6 matching bases. The germline CDR1 and CDR2 sequences are LNHDA and SQIVND (reference sequence). This CDR3 has 16 residues. V lost 2 bases and J 4 bases, leaving 15 bases between the germline ends. The CDR3 coding sequence is TGTGCCAGTAGTATACGGCGGGGCGGGTCTTACAATGAGCAGTTCTTC. Translated, it gives CASSIRRGGSYNEQFF. Variable domain in full (rest from reference TRBV19 and TRBJ2-1): DGGITQSPKYLFRKEGQNVTLSCEQNLNHDAMYWYRQDPGQGLRLIYYSQIVNDFQKGDIAEGYSVSREKKESFPLTVTSAQKNPTAFYLCASSIRRGGSYNEQFFGPGTRLTVL.

This clonotype was seen a handful of times. This chain connects TRBV7-9 to TRBJ2-7; TRBD2 aligns across 9 bases. This CDR3 region has 15 residues. V dropped 5 bases and J dropped 0; count of bases not matched to a gene: 5. Germline V gives CDR1 SEHNR, CDR2 FQNEAQ (reference sequence). The CDR3 DNA is TGTGCCAGCAGCGTACTAGCGGGCGGCTCCTACGAGCAGTACTTC. Its translation: CASSVLAGGSYEQYF.

V usage is TRBV12-3 or TRBV12-4 and J usage is TRBJ2-5; D not certain. V dropped 4 bases and J dropped 3 bases, with 9 bases sitting between them. This CDR3 contains 13 residues. This CDR3 is CASSSRIEETQYF. In nucleotides, the CDR3 is TGTGCCAGCAGTTCCCGGATCGAAGAGACCCAGTACTTC.

CDR3 nucleotide sequence: TGTGCCACCCAGAGCCGAGGCCTAGAAGCTTTCTTT. It specifies CATQSRGLEAFF. The chain carries TRBV12-3 or TRBV12-4 and TRBJ1-1; D gene unclear. V dropped 10 bases and J dropped 8 bases, with 17 bases sitting between them. CDR3 length equals 12 residues.

The genes are TRBV20-1 and TRBJ2-1; 8 bases agree with TRBD2. The CDR3 runs to 14 residues. J gave up 8 bases and V 5 bases, and 11 bases lay outside the gene matches. CDR1 is DFQATT and CDR2 is SNEGSKA in the germline V gene (reference sequence). CDR3 amino acids: CSALHREGGDEQFF. The CDR3 DNA is TGCAGTGCTTTGCACCGGGAGGGGGGGGATGAGCAGTTCTTC.

The V and J genes are TRBV20-1 and TRBJ1-1; 7 nucleotides align to TRBD1. CDR3 length: 18 residues. The germline CDR1 and CDR2 sequences are DFQATT and SNEGSKA (reference sequence). V shed 0 bases, J shed 0 bases, and the junction held 13 bases outside the gene matches. CDR3 nucleotides: TGCAGTGCTAGAGATATAGGGGGACAGCTCCGCATGAACACTGAAGCTTTCTTT. The encoded protein is CSARDIGGQLRMNTEAFF.